Listed below are T cell receptor beta chains from one sample, sequenced in a study of T cell responses to AZD1222 COVID-19 vaccine. The protocol was immunoSEQ multiplex PCR, while the TCRdb copy is restricted to in-frame clones and leaves out a portion. The table shows about 42,000 clones, with about 87% occurring only once. Sample: peripheral blood, taken 28 days after the second AZD1222 dose. The receptors come from an adult who received the AZD1222 COVID-19 vaccine. CDR3s include the opening cysteine and the closing phenylalanine or tryptophan. D genes are given only for firm matches. Size values are once, few and many counts, or a class for expanded clones, and some rows have none.

D,size,V,J,DNA,CDR3
TRBD1,NA,TRBV2,TRBJ1-2,TGTGCCAGCAGTGAGGATCAGGGGGCTTATGGCTACACCTTC,CASSEDQGAYGYTF
NA,NA,TRBV3-1/TRBV3-2,TRBJ1-2,TGTGCCAGCAGCCATTTGGACACCATTAACCTCTATGGCTACACCTTC,CASSHLDTINLYGYTF
NA,NA,TRBV19,TRBJ1-3,TGTGCCAGTAGTACATCACAGGACACTGGAAACACCATATATTTT,CASSTSQDTGNTIYF
NA,few,TRBV29-1,TRBJ1-2,TGCAGCGTTGACTCTATGGGCTACACCTTC,CSVDSMGYTF
TRBD1,NA,TRBV12-3/TRBV12-4,TRBJ1-2,TGTGCCAGCAGTCCGACAGGGTATGGCTACACCTTC,CASSPTGYGYTF
TRBD2,NA,TRBV2,TRBJ2-7,TGTGCCAGGTTGGGACTAGCGGGAGACGAGCAGTACTTC,CARLGLAGDEQYF
NA,few,TRBV7-3,TRBJ1-1,TGTGCCAGCAGCTTAGGTTACAGCACTGAAGCTTTCTTT,CASSLGYSTEAFF
TRBD1,once,TRBV6-2/TRBV6-3,TRBJ1-2,TGTGCCAGCAGTTACGCGATAGACAGGGCCTATGGCTACACCTTC,CASSYAIDRAYGYTF
TRBD1,NA,TRBV18,TRBJ1-1,TGTGCCAGCTCCCTTGGACAGGGACTTGACACTGAAGCTTTCTTT,CASSLGQGLDTEAFF
NA,NA,TRBV29-1,TRBJ2-2,TGCAGCGGTGGTGGGACCGGCACCGGGGAGCTGTTTTTT,CSGGGTGTGELFF
NA,NA,TRBV27,TRBJ1-2,TGTGCCAGCAGTCCGGGGAAAATATATGGCTACACCTTC,CASSPGKIYGYTF
NA,NA,TRBV15,TRBJ1-6,TGTGCCACCAGCAGAGGTGCAGGCGATTCACCCCTCCACTTT,CATSRGAGDSPLHF
NA,NA,TRBV30,TRBJ2-5,TGTGCCTGGAGTGTATCAGGCCGGACCATTCAAGAGACCCAGTACTTC,CAWSVSGRTIQETQYF
NA,NA,TRBV6-5,TRBJ1-5,TGTGCCAGCGTTGGAGGAGGGCCCAATCAGCCCCAGCATTTT,CASVGGGPNQPQHF
NA,once,TRBV18,TRBJ1-3,TGTGCCAGCTCACCAAGGGGGACAACTGGAAACACCATATATTTT,CASSPRGTTGNTIYF
NA,NA,TRBV6-5,TRBJ2-7,TGTGCCAGCAGGGACACCGGGACATACTCCTACGAGCAGTACTTC,CASRDTGTYSYEQYF
NA,NA,TRBV11-3,TRBJ1-5,TGTGCCAGCAGCTTAGAGAAGAATAGCAATCAGCCCCAGCATTTT,CASSLEKNSNQPQHF
TRBD2,NA,TRBV10-1,TRBJ2-7,TGCGCCAGCAGGGACCTGGTCCCTAGCGGCCCCTACGAGCAGTACTTC,CASRDLVPSGPYEQYF
NA,few,TRBV30,TRBJ1-1,TGTGCCTGGAGATTGGTATACAGGGTGAACACTGAAGCTTTCTTT,CAWRLVYRVNTEAFF
NA,NA,TRBV6-6,TRBJ1-1,TGTGCCAGCAGCTGGCGGGGGGAGAACACTGAAGCTTTCTTT,CASSWRGENTEAFF
NA,NA,TRBV18,TRBJ2-5,TGTGCCAGCTCACCATTAGGACAAAGCCAAGAGACCCAGTACTTC,CASSPLGQSQETQYF
NA,NA,TRBV3-1/TRBV3-2,TRBJ2-4,TGTGCCAGCAGCCTTCTGAGGGGCGAGAGGGACATTCAGTACTTC,CASSLLRGERDIQYF